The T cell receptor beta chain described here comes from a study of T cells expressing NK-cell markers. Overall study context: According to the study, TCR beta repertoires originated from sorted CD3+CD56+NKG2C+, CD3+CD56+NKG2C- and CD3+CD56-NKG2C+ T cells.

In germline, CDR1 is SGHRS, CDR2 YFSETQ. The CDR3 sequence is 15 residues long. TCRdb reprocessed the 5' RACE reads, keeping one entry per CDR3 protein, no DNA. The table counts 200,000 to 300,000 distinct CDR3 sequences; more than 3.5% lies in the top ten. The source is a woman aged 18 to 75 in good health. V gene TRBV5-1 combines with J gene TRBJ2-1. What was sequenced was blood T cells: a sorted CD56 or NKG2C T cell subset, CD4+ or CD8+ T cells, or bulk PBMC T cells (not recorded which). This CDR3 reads CASSLVLAQNNEQFF.